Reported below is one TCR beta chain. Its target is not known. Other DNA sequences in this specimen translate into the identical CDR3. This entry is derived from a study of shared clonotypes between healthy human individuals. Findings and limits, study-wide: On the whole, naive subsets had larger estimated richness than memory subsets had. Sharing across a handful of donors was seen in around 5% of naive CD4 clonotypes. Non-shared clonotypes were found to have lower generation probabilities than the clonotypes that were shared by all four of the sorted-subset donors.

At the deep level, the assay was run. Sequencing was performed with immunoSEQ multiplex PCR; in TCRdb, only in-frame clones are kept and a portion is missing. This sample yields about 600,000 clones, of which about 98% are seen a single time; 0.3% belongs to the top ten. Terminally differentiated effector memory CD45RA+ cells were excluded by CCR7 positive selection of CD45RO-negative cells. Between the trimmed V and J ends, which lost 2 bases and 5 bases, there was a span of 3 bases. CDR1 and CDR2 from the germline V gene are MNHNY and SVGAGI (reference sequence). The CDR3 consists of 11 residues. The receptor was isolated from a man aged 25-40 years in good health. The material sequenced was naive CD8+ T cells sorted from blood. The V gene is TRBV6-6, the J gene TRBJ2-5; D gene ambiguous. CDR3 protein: CASSYGETQYF. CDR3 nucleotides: TGTGCCAGCAGTTACGGCGAGACCCAGTACTTC.